This TCR beta chain was retrieved from a study of control samples from healthy donors and cancer patients (dated by TCRdb to the early 2020s). Receptors were amplified or captured by the immunoSEQ multiplex PCR assay. This immuneACCESS table, as held by TCRdb, lists in-frame sequences with V and J called but not all clones. Of the missing ones, under half trace to an unresolved V gene in checked studies; the others have no known cause. In this sample the table shows roughly 200,000 clones, about nine tenths of which occur a single time. The ten largest clones capture approximately 1.8% of the sample. This clone was picked up one time. No cognate antigen has been identified for it. No qualities accompany the bases; no much larger clone lies one base away. Sequencing was done on a sample of blood. The origin of this receptor is a man younger than 45 in good health.

The base sequence is TGCGCCAGCAGCCCGGAAGGGGGAGCTAACTATGGCTACACCTTC. This codes for CASSPEGGANYGYTF. The chain is made from TRBV5-1 and TRBJ1-2; TRBD1 might be the D gene, on 6 matching bases. CDR1 and CDR2, looked up from the germline V gene, are SGHRS and YFSETQ. V is cut by 4 bases and J by 0 bases, and the space between the germline ends is 13 bases. The CDR3 numbers 15 residues from cysteine through phenylalanine. Here the CDR3 DNA is all that survives: 45 bases in frame from base 1.